The clone carrying this T cell receptor beta chain appeared many times. Its antigen is not identified. CDR3 size: 14 residues. Germline CDR1 reads SGHRS; CDR2 reads YFSETQ. Losses at the gene ends were 7 bases for V and 6 bases for J; bases not matched to a gene: 11. This sample was taken from a study of Graves' ophthalmopathy and Graves' hyperthyroidism. The study's findings and limits: The 13-signature model separated ophthalmopathy from stable hyperthyroidism at 85% to 90% sensitivity and 80% to 84% specificity.

The authors diagnosed from clinical symptoms, serum thyroxine, TRAb, thyroid ultrasound and orbital computed tomography. Amplification targeted the TCR beta CDR3 regions, with RNA transcripts as the source material. The workflow started with a first-round RT-PCR run with HTBI primers and then moved on to a second-round multiplex PCR. Via MiXCR, TCRdb re-called the multiplex PCR reads, giving one row per CDR3 protein. This repertoire shows over a million distinct CDR3 sequences, 35% to 45% found once; its top ten account for 11%. The sequencing input was peripheral blood or thyroid tissue (not recorded which). V gene TRBV5-1 combines with J gene TRBJ1-2; 8 nucleotides agree with TRBD1. The sequence derives from an adult man with Graves' hyperthyroidism. The CDR3 nucleotides read TGCGCCAGCGCGCTACTCCAGACAGGGGATGGCTACACCTTC. It encodes CASALLQTGDGYTF.